The entry below describes one TCR beta chain. This clone has only one observation. What this receptor recognizes is not known. No much larger clone exists at a distance of one base, and base qualities are not known. According to the germline V gene, CDR1 reads MNHEY and CDR2 reads SVGAGI. At the junction V is shortened by 4 bases and J by 7 bases; bases outside the gene matches: 10. The CDR3 runs 16 amino acids, cysteine and phenylalanine included. Solely the CDR3 DNA is kept, with 48 bases framed from the first base. The immunoSEQ assay at survey resolution was used to sequence TCRbeta rearrangements from genomic DNA. The study's processing was this. Any clonotype making up more than 5% of the repertoire was considered a putative leukemic clone, which gave 59 such clones in 25 or so patients. In the TCR sequencing data, the lowest productive clonotype frequency that could be detected was 2.59 x 10-5. Only productive TCRbeta rearrangements, meaning sequences that were complete and in-frame, were kept for the analyses. Sample clonality was computed as Simpson clonality in the immunoSEQ Analyzer version 3.0. Clones were binned by frequency as very rare, small, medium, large (1-20%) or hyperexpanded (>20%). Generation probabilities were estimated with OLGA 1.2.3, V-gene circos plots were made with VDJtools, specificities were looked up in VDJdb, and CDR3 motifs were identified with GLIPH. The table was pulled from immuneACCESS by TCRdb, which kept in-frame rearrangements only. Such tables lose some clones; where checked, under half of the loss comes from unresolved V genes, and the rest has no known cause. Clone size and the V and J calls come from that table; the DNA yielded D and trimming. The sample records more than 6,000 clones, just under 75% of which are singletons. 1.5% to 2% of the sample rests with the top ten.

The record originates from a study of STAT5B mutations in CD4+ large granular lymphocyte leukemia (dated by TCRdb to the early 2020s). General notes on the study: When cryopreserved patient cells were available, CD8+ cells were removed first, and anti-CD4 microbeads were then used for selection. The study compared the TCRbeta repertoires of patients with CD4+ T-cell large granular lymphocyte leukemia against those of healthy blood donors. Flow cytometry on FACSCanto II or FACSVerse confirmed that purified fractions exceeded 95% purity among lymphocytes. Points the paper makes about the study in general: Greater clonality appeared to be present in CD4-sorted patient repertoires than in healthy CD4+ repertoires, and the difference was retained after the putative leukemic clones were removed. Heterogeneous cell sources were used for patients, and only six or seven CD4-sorted patient samples were included in the clonality comparison with healthy controls. TRBV06-family usage was enriched among the top patient clones (8/27) compared with healthy controls (2/35). Main leukemic clonotypes were private to each patient, although 20% to 30% appeared at low frequency in other patients' non-leukemic repertoires. The data were not HLA-matched, and the higher clonality in CD4+ T-LGLL than in CD8+ T-LGLL could be due to the relatively small sample size.

Patients with CD4+ T-LGLL were recruited at hematology units in Padova (Italy), Helsinki (Finland) and Shinshu (Japan). Patient samples were bead-purified CD4+, CD4+CD8+, CD57+ or CD56+ fractions, or unselected PBMC, depending on sample availability. The TCRbeta data from patients were combined with somatic STAT5B mutation profiles that came from deep amplicon sequencing of the same DNA. All TCR-sequenced material derived from peripheral blood: patient blood samples and healthy donor buffy coats. Ficoll-Hypaque gradient centrifugation was used to isolate peripheral blood mononuclear cells. The Gentra Puregene Cell and Tissue kit was used for genomic DNA extraction, and quantification was performed on a Qubit 2.0 fluorometer.

The TCR originated in a woman aged 70-85 years with CD4+ T-cell large granular lymphocyte leukemia. Recombination joined TRBV6-5 with TRBJ2-3, and 11 bases in between align with TRBD2. The sample comprised PBMCs. The nucleotide sequence is TGTGCCAGCAGTTCCCAAGTAGCGGGAGGGCGGTATACGCAGTATTTT. This translates into CASSSQVAGGRYTQYF.